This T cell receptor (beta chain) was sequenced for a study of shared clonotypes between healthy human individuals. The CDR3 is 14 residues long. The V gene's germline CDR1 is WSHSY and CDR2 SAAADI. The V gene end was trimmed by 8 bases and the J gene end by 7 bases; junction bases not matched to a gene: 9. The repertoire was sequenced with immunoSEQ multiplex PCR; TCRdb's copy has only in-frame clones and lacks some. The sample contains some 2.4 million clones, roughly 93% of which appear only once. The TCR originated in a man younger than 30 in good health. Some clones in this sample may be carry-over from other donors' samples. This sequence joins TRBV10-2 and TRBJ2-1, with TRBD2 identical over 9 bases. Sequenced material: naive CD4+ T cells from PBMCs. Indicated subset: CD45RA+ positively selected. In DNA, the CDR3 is TGCGCCAGCTCCGGGAGCGGGAGGAGGAATGAGCAGTTCTTC. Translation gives CASSGSGRRNEQFF.